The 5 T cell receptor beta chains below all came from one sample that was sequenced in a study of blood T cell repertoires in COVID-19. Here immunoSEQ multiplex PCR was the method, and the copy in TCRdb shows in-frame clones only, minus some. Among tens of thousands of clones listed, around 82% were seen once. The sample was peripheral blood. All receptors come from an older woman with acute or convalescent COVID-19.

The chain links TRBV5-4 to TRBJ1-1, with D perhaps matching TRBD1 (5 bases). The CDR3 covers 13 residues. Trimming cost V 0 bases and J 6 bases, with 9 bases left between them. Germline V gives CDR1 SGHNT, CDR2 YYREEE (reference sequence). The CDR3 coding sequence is TGTGCCAGCAGCTTGGGCCTAGGGGCTGAAGCTTTCTTT. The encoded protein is CASSLGLGAEAFF.

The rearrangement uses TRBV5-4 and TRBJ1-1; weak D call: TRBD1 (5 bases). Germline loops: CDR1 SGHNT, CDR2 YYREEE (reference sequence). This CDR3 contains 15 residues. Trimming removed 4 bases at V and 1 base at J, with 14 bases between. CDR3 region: CASSLVGRANTEAFF. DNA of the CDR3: TGTGCCAGCAGCCTCGTAGGCAGGGCGAACACTGAAGCTTTCTTT.

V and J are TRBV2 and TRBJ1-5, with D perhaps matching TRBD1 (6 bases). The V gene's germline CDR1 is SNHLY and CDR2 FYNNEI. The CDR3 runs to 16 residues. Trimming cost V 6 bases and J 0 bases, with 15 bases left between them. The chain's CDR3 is CASSRQVFYSNQPQHF. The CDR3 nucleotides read TGTGCCAGCAGCCGACAGGTATTTTATAGCAATCAGCCCCAGCATTTT.

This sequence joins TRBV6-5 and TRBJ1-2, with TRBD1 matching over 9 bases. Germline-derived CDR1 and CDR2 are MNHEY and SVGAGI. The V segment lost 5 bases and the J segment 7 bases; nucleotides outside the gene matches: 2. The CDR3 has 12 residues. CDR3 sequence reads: CASSIQGAGYTF. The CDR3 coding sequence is TGTGCCAGCAGTATACAGGGGGCTGGCTACACCTTC.

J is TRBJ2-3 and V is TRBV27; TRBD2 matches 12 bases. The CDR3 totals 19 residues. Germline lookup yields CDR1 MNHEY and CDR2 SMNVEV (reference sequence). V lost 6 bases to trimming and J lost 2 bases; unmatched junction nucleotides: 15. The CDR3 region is CASRFIRPTSGGPTDTQYF. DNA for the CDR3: TGTGCCAGCAGATTTATAAGACCAACTAGCGGGGGGCCCACAGATACGCAGTATTTT.